This T cell receptor beta chain was sequenced for a study of OX40 agonist ivuxolimab in advanced cancers. General notes on the study: Ivuxolimab was a fully human IgG2 agonistic monoclonal antibody targeting the costimulatory receptor OX40 (CD134). Among the roughly 52 dose-escalation patients, around 20 had hepatocellular carcinoma, some 15 melanoma, 9 renal cell carcinoma and 9 head and neck cancer. Partial responses occurred in three dose-escalation patients, of whom one had hepatocellular carcinoma and two had cutaneous melanoma. Intravenous ivuxolimab was administered to patients every 2 weeks at six dose levels: 0.01, 0.1, 0.3, 1.5, 3 and 10 mg/kg. The paper covers the monotherapy dose-escalation part of the phase I ivuxolimab trial, which included N ≈ 50 patients. Prior anti-PD-1, anti-PD-L1 or anti-CTLA-4 therapy was permitted, and 40% of dose-escalation patients had received checkpoint inhibitors. A male proportion of 82.7% and a mean age of around 60 years, ranging from roughly 23 to 79, were recorded for the dose-escalation cohort. Peripheral TCRbeta sequencing aimed to test whether ivuxolimab altered TCR sequence diversity and caused clonal T-cell expansion. Overall results and qualifications from the work: Low levels of normalized T-cell clonal expansion were also seen in some nonresponding patients. On average, CD8+ T cells showed more expanded clones than CD4+ T cells after ivuxolimab. In the 0.1-3.0 mg/kg groups, partial responders had among the lowest normalized peripheral clonal expansion, particularly in CD8+ T cells. The antigen specificity of the clonally expanded peripheral T cells was not determined. At doses of 0.1 to 3.0 mg/kg, clonal expansion of both CD4+ and CD8+ T cells in blood was seen between baseline and week 6.

With respect to this clone: Which antigen it targets is not known. The record has no base qualities; no much larger clone is one base away.

Patients with a history of autoimmune disease or receiving systemic immunosuppression were excluded from the trial. Peripheral blood for TCR sequencing was drawn from every dose cohort at baseline, at cycle 4 day 1 and at cycle 7 day 1. Samples came from an open-label, multicenter, first-in-human phase I dose-escalation trial of ivuxolimab. Adults with locally advanced or metastatic melanoma, renal cell, hepatocellular, or head and neck squamous cell carcinoma were enrolled in the trial. CD4+ and CD8+ T cells were sorted separately from peripheral blood before TCR sequencing. Genomic DNA was isolated from the sorted cells so that the TCRbeta CDR3 region could be sequenced. The immunoSEQ Assay was used to sequence the TCRbeta CDR3 regions. TCRdb stores this immuneACCESS table with in-frame sequences only. Part of the clones is absent; in the studies checked, under half of the shortfall reflects unresolved V genes, and no reason is known for the rest. The sample table records some 66,000 clones; roughly 80% of these occur just once. Clones ranked in the top ten supply 2.5% of the sample.

For CDR1 and CDR2, the germline V gene lists SQVTM and ANQGSEA. Trimming at the junction amounts to 1 base on V and 0 bases on J, and the germline ends lie 6 bases apart. The CDR3, cysteine through phenylalanine, is 13 amino acids long. The CDR3 DNA has 39 bases and is translated from base 1. The material sequenced was CD4+ or CD8+ T cells sorted from blood, taken in a trial of the OX40 agonist ivuxolimab. The clonotype comes from an adult with an advanced solid tumor such as melanoma, head and neck, liver or kidney cancer. Recombination joined TRBV29-1 with TRBJ1-1; the best D guess is TRBD1, with 5 bases matching. Here is the DNA: TGCAGCGTTGAAGGGGGGGTGAACACTGAAGCTTTCTTT. This codes for CSVEGGVNTEAFF.